Listed here are 32 T cell receptor beta chains from one sample, sequenced in a study of CD8+CD57+ T cells in acquired aplastic anemia. TCR beta VDJ and CDR3 profiles were obtained from a genomic DNA template. MiXCR, run by TCRdb on the reads, gives a single entry per CDR3 protein. The repertoire holds 35,000 to 40,000 distinct CDR3 sequences, with 76% as singletons. The sequenced material came from sorted CD4+, CD8+, or CD8+CD57+ T cells (not recorded which) from PBMCs. The receptors come from a human donor in good health, serving as a control.

The chain is built from TRBV5-1 and TRBJ1-1; D gene unclear. V shed 1 base and J shed 2 bases, with 9 bases lying between them. The CDR3 runs 14 residues. Per the germline V gene, CDR1 is SGHRS and CDR2 is YFSETQ. CDR3 nucleotide sequence: TGCGCCAGCAGCTTGACACGACAAAACACTGAAGCTTTCTTT. The encoded protein is CASSLTRQNTEAFF.

Notes on this clonotype: Germline and junction disagree at one end, which may indicate a read error. This chain joins TRBV30 and TRBJ2-7; weak D call: TRBD1 (6 bases). The CDR3 extends over 13 amino acids. Germline V gene data show CDR1 as GTSNPN and CDR2 as SVGIG (reference sequence). The CDR3 DNA sequence: TGTGCCTGGGTGCCTTTGGGGGCCTACGGGCAGTACTTC. This gives the protein CAWVPLGAYGQYF.

The V call is TRBV2, the J call TRBJ1-4, with 7 bases aligning to TRBD1. Germline CDR1 is SNHLY and CDR2 is FYNNEI. The CDR3 is 15 amino acids. V shed 3 bases and J 4 bases; nucleotides not matched to a gene: 5. The chain's CDR3 is CASSERTGYNEKLFF. As DNA, the CDR3 is TGTGCCAGCAGTGAGCGGACAGGCTATAATGAAAAACTGTTTTTT.

V usage is TRBV10-3 and J usage is TRBJ1-1; 8 nucleotides line up with TRBD1. This CDR3 is 14 amino acids long. Trimming took 7 bases from V and 4 from J; bases not matched to a gene: 8. CDR1 and CDR2 (germline): ENHRY, SYGVKD. CDR3: CAINQGASGTEAFF. CDR3 nucleotide sequence: TGTGCCATCAACCAGGGGGCTAGTGGCACTGAAGCTTTCTTT.

Note on this clonotype: One base away lies a much larger clone, so this may be a sequencing read error. The chain has TRBV15 and TRBJ2-1, with 9 bases aligning to TRBD1. CDR3 length equals 15 residues. Trimming took 1 base from V and 7 from J; bases not matched to a gene: 5. Germline CDR1 and CDR2: LNHNV and YYDKDF (reference sequence). The CDR3 loop reads CATSRGRQGGNEQFF. CDR3 bases: TGTGCCACCAGCAGAGGTAGACAGGGGGGGAATGAGCAGTTCTTC. Full variable domain (missing parts from reference TRBV15 and TRBJ2-1): DAMVIQNPRYQVTQFGKPVTLSCSQTLNHNVMYWYQQKSSQAPKLLFHYYDKDFNNEADTPDNFQSRRPNTSFCFLDIRSPGLGDTAMYLCATSRGRQGGNEQFFGPGTRLTVL.

The CDR3, as DNA: TGTGCCAGCAGCTCACAACTAGCGGGAGCAGATACGCAGTATTTT. This gives the protein CASSSQLAGADTQYF. The chain links TRBV11-2 to TRBJ2-3; 11 bases are shared with TRBD2. Germline V lookup: CDR1 SGHAT, CDR2 FQNNGV. The V and J ends lost 4 bases and 4 bases, in that order; junction bases with no gene match: 4. The CDR3 contains 15 residues. Filled out from reference TRBV11-2 and TRBJ2-3, the complete variable domain reads EAGVAQSPRYKIIEKRQSVAFWCNPISGHATLYWYQQILGQGPKLLIQFQNNGVVDDSQLPKDRFSAERLKGVDSTLKIQPAKLEDSAVYLCASSSQLAGADTQYFGPGTRLTVL.

The rearrangement joins TRBV10-3 to TRBJ2-5, with a possible D match to TRBD2 (7 bases). The CDR3 consists of 15 residues. Trimming removed 0 bases from V and 5 bases from J, with 13 bases in between. In germline, CDR1 is ENHRY, CDR2 SYGVKD. The CDR3 DNA follows: TGTGCCATCAGTGAGTCGGGGGGGCGGTGGGAGACCCAGTACTTC. The encoded protein is CAISESGGRWETQYF.

This clonotype showed up many times. J is TRBJ2-2 and V is TRBV20-1; 15 bases are shared with TRBD2. Germline V CDR1 and CDR2: DFQATT, SNEGSKA (reference sequence). Germline trimming cut 0 bases from V and 6 bases from J; bases unmatched to any gene: 11. The CDR3 sequence is 19 residues long. The CDR3 region is CSARDSLGLAGGRAGELFF. The CDR3 DNA follows: TGCAGTGCTAGAGATTCTCTGGGACTAGCGGGGGGCCGGGCCGGGGAGCTGTTTTTT.

This clonotype came up many times. This chain joins TRBV14 and TRBJ2-1; TRBD2 matches at 16 bases. The CDR3 runs 18 residues. Germline V gene sequence: CDR1 SGHDN, CDR2 FVKESK. Trimming took 3 bases from V and 2 from J; bases not matched to a gene: 4. CDR3 residues: CASSQGLAGGRAYNEQFF. CDR3 nucleotides: TGTGCCAGCAGCCAGGGACTAGCGGGGGGGCGGGCCTACAATGAGCAGTTCTTC.

The genes are TRBV9 and TRBJ2-5; TRBD1 agrees at 8 bases. The CDR3 covers 16 residues. Germline trimming cut 0 bases from V and 4 bases from J; bases unmatched to any gene: 8. Germline values: CDR1 SGDLS, CDR2 YYNGEE. The CDR3 loop reads CASSVGTGIGGETQYF. DNA for the CDR3: TGTGCCAGCAGCGTAGGGACAGGGATAGGTGGAGAGACCCAGTACTTC. Full variable domain (outside the CDR3, taken from reference TRBV9 and TRBJ2-5): DSGVTQTPKHLITATGQRVTLRCSPRSGDLSVYWYQQSLDQGLQFLIQYYNGEERAKGNILERFSAQQFPDLHSELNLSSLELGDSALYFCASSVGTGIGGETQYFGPGTRLLVL.

The gene calls are TRBV19 and TRBJ2-7, with 7 bases identical to TRBD2. From germline, CDR1 is LNHDA and CDR2 SQIVND (reference sequence). Trimming took 5 bases from V and 4 from J; bases not matched to a gene: 5. This CDR3 spans 13 amino acids. The CDR3 coding sequence is TGTGCCAGTAGTTCCGGCGGGGGTTACGAGCAGTACTTC. Protein sequence: CASSSGGGYEQYF.

The chain's CDR3 is CSAQAGEKLFF. The CDR3 nucleotides read TGCAGTGCACAGGCTGGCGAAAAACTGTTTTTT. This chain connects TRBV20-1 to TRBJ1-4, with a tentative D call TRBD1 (5 bases). The CDR3 extends over 11 amino acids. Per germline, CDR1 DFQATT and CDR2 SNEGSKA (reference sequence). V dropped 6 bases and J dropped 8 bases, with 10 bases sitting between them.

The sample holds one count of this clonotype. The chain joins TRBV19 to TRBJ1-3; D is unclear. Trimming shortened V by 7 bases and J by 0 bases, and 10 bases separated the two germline ends. This CDR3 is 14 amino acids long. Germline CDR1 and CDR2: LNHDA and SQIVND (reference sequence). The CDR3 here is CASIRRYSGNTIYF. CDR3 bases: TGTGCCAGTATCCGTCGGTACTCTGGAAACACCATATATTTT. Variable domain in full (rest from reference TRBV19 and TRBJ1-3): DGGITQSPKYLFRKEGQNVTLSCEQNLNHDAMYWYRQDPGQGLRLIYYSQIVNDFQKGDIAEGYSVSREKKESFPLTVTSAQKNPTAFYLCASIRRYSGNTIYFGEGSWLTVV.

The chain links TRBV2 to TRBJ2-3; unclear D gene. Trimming pared 2 bases from V and 0 bases from J, leaving 9 bases between. CDR3 size: 15 residues. The germline CDR1 and CDR2 sequences are SNHLY and FYNNEI. The CDR3 reads CASSENGASTDTQYF. The CDR3 DNA reads as TGTGCCAGCAGTGAAAACGGTGCAAGCACAGATACGCAGTATTTT.

This clonotype showed up just once. The chain recombines TRBV6-1 with TRBJ1-2; 9 bases agree with TRBD1. V lost 6 bases to trimming and J lost 4 bases; unmatched junction nucleotides: 6. Germline loops: CDR1 MNHNS, CDR2 SASEGT. This CDR3 has 14 amino acids. CDR3 loop: CASSRGTGTYGYTF. CDR3 sequence (DNA): TGTGCCAGCAGCCGCGGGACAGGGACCTATGGCTACACCTTC.

This clonotype was found once. This chain joins TRBV24-1 and TRBJ2-5, with D hard to call. Germline V gene sequence: CDR1 KGHDR, CDR2 SFDVKD. The CDR3 has 15 amino acids. Trimming cost V 2 bases and J 3 bases, with 12 bases left between them. In nucleotides, the CDR3 is TGTGCCACCAGTGATTCGCGCTTTGCCGAAGAGACCCAGTACTTC. Translation gives CATSDSRFAEETQYF.

This clonotype was seen a single time. The chain couples TRBV11-3 to TRBJ1-3; D is undetermined. The CDR3 is 14 amino acids. V lost 5 bases and J lost 2, with 10 bases in between. Germline V lookup: CDR1 SGHNT, CDR2 YENEEA. The CDR3 here is CASSDRTAGNTIYF. CDR3 nucleotides: TGTGCCAGCAGCGATAGGACGGCTGGAAACACCATATATTTT. Drawing the rest from reference TRBV11-3 and TRBJ1-3, the complete variable domain is EAGVVQSPRYKIIEKKQPVAFWCNPISGHNTLYWYLQNLGQGPELLIRYENEEAVDDSQLPKDRFSAERLKGVDSTLKIQPAELGDSAVYLCASSDRTAGNTIYFGEGSWLTVV.

Concerning this clonotype: The junction does not match germline at one end; this may be a read error. This chain links TRBV6-1 with TRBJ2-7, with D possibly being TRBD1 or TRBD2 (5 bases each). Germline lookup yields CDR1 MNHNS and CDR2 SASEGT. The CDR3 loop spans 17 amino acids. This CDR3 is CASSERYRGLPSYGQYF. The DNA of the CDR3 is TGTGCCAGCAGTGAACGTTATCGGGGCTTGCCCTCCTACGGGCAGTACTTC.

The chain carries TRBV20-1 and TRBJ2-7; the match to TRBD2 covers 9 bases. CDR3 length: 15 residues. V gave up 0 bases and J gave up 6 bases; unmatched junction bases: 9. The germline V gene has CDR1 DFQATT and CDR2 SNEGSKA (reference sequence). This chain's CDR3 is CSARDDPAGGPEQYF. The CDR3 region has the DNA TGCAGTGCTAGAGATGATCCAGCGGGAGGCCCCGAGCAGTACTTC.

The chain links TRBV5-1 to TRBJ2-7; no clear D gene. The CDR3 sequence is 13 residues long. Trimming took off 4 bases at V and 5 bases at J, with 13 bases between the two ends. Germline CDR1 SGHRS, CDR2 YFSETQ. The CDR3 DNA reads as TGCGCCAGCAGCCCCCTTGGAGACCACGAGCAGTACTTC. Encoded protein: CASSPLGDHEQYF.

This chain connects TRBV15 to TRBJ2-3; 7 bases map to TRBD2. V shed 0 bases, J shed 4 bases, and the junction held 4 bases outside the gene matches. The CDR3 is 15 residues long. Germline-derived CDR1 and CDR2 are LNHNV and YYDKDF (reference sequence). CDR3 coding DNA: TGTGCCACCAGCAGAGAAGGCGGGGGAGCAGATACGCAGTATTTT. Residues: CATSREGGGADTQYF.

This chain connects TRBV4-1 to TRBJ2-1, with 13 positions matching TRBD2. J was trimmed by 7 bases and V by 0 bases; bases with no gene match: 3. CDR1 is MGHRA, CDR2 YSYEKL, per germline. The CDR3 spans 16 residues. The DNA of the CDR3 is TGCGCCAGCAGCCAAGAGGGACTAGCGGGAAAAAATGAGCAGTTCTTC. Amino acids: CASSQEGLAGKNEQFF.

The rearrangement links TRBV19 to TRBJ1-2; the D is unclear. The germline V gene has CDR1 LNHDA and CDR2 SQIVND (reference sequence). V was cut by 6 bases and J by 8 bases, with 10 bases left in between. This CDR3 comprises 11 residues. The CDR3 sequence is CASSGRGGYTF. CDR3 DNA sequence: TGTGCCAGTAGCGGTAGAGGGGGCTACACCTTC. Supplemented by reference TRBV19 and TRBJ1-2, the full variable domain reads DGGITQSPKYLFRKEGQNVTLSCEQNLNHDAMYWYRQDPGQGLRLIYYSQIVNDFQKGDIAEGYSVSREKKESFPLTVTSAQKNPTAFYLCASSGRGGYTFGSGTRLTVV.

The V call is TRBV5-1, the J call TRBJ2-3, with 9 bases aligning to TRBD1. CDR3 length: 13 residues. In germline, CDR1 is SGHRS, CDR2 YFSETQ. Trimming at V came to 5 bases and at J to 5 bases, leaving 3 bases not matched to a gene. The CDR3 bases are TGCGCCAGCAGACGACAGGGGGAAGATACGCAGTATTTT. Its translation: CASRRQGEDTQYF.

This clonotype was observed a handful of times. The chain joins TRBV20-1 to TRBJ2-1; TRBD1 aligns across 12 bases. This CDR3 spans 14 amino acids. The ends lost 6 bases at V and 4 bases at J; junction bases unmatched: 4. Germline V lookup: CDR1 DFQATT, CDR2 SNEGSKA (reference sequence). DNA for the CDR3: TGCAGTGCCCAGGGACAGGGGGCTTACAATGAGCAGTTCTTC. This sequence encodes CSAQGQGAYNEQFF.

This clonotype was observed a few times. The chain uses TRBV12-3 or TRBV12-4 and TRBJ1-2; D is unclear. This CDR3 contains 11 residues. Between the trimmed V and J ends, which lost 3 bases and 4 bases, there was a span of 3 bases. DNA for the CDR3: TGTGCCAGCAGTTTGGGCTATGGCTACACCTTC. Its protein is CASSLGYGYTF.

As for this clonotype: The CDR3 end shows no conserved phenylalanine or tryptophan, and so a read error is likely. The gene calls are TRBV19 and TRBJ1-1, with D perhaps matching TRBD1 (6 bases). This CDR3 region has 15 residues. Germline V lookup: CDR1 LNHDA, CDR2 SQIVND (reference sequence). V dropped 6 bases and J dropped 6 bases, with 20 bases sitting between them. CDR3 amino acids: CASSSRSRGSAEAFL. CDR3 DNA sequence: TGTGCCAGTAGCAGCAGGAGCAGGGGCAGCGCTGAAGCTTTCCTT.

This clonotype is labeled as medium-sized. The V and J genes are TRBV7-8 and TRBJ2-1; no clear D. V was shortened by 5 bases and J by 4 bases, with 9 bases between the two germline ends. This CDR3 contains 13 residues. Germline V gene data show CDR1 as SGHVS and CDR2 as FQNEAQ. The CDR3 sequence: CASSPDLYNEQFF. The CDR3 DNA reads as TGTGCCAGCAGCCCGGATCTATACAATGAGCAGTTCTTC.

V usage is TRBV20-1 and J usage is TRBJ1-5; D call uncertain. CDR1 DFQATT and CDR2 SNEGSKA come from the germline V gene (reference sequence). The CDR3 loop spans 15 amino acids. V was shortened by 0 bases and J by 1 base, with 10 bases between the two germline ends. CDR3 region: CSARDSGESNQPQHF. For the CDR3, the DNA is TGCAGTGCTAGAGATTCCGGGGAGAGCAATCAGCCCCAGCATTTT.

The chain uses TRBV29-1 and TRBJ1-1; D gene ambiguous. The CDR3 runs 12 residues. The V and J ends lost 4 bases and 1 base respectively, with 7 bases between them. The V gene's germline CDR1 is SQVTM and CDR2 ANQGSEA. The chain's CDR3 is CSVGSRNTEAFF. The DNA of the CDR3 is TGCAGCGTTGGGTCCAGGAACACTGAAGCTTTCTTT.

V usage is TRBV10-3 and J usage is TRBJ2-1, with 10 bases identical to TRBD1. In germline, CDR1 is ENHRY, CDR2 SYGVKD. The V segment lost 4 bases and the J segment 5 bases; nucleotides outside the gene matches: 8. The CDR3 is 16 residues long. The CDR3 loop is CAISASGGTGDNEQFF. The DNA of the CDR3 is TGTGCCATCAGTGCATCAGGTGGGACAGGGGACAATGAGCAGTTCTTC.

The V gene is TRBV10-3, the J gene TRBJ2-2; D may be TRBD2 (5 bases). The CDR3 is made up of 12 amino acids. Trimming stripped 0 bases from V and 13 bases from J, with 9 bases between. Per the germline V gene, CDR1 is ENHRY and CDR2 is SYGVKD. CDR3 in DNA: TGTGCCATCAGTGAGTCCACGGAGGCGCTGTTTTTT. Residues: CAISESTEALFF.